This TCR beta chain stems from a study of T cells in women clearing cervical HPV infection. The CDR3 is 13 residues long. Germline CDR1 reads SGHTA; CDR2 reads FQGTGA. V shed 5 bases, J shed 6 bases, and the junction held 5 bases outside the gene matches. This table comes from immunoSEQ multiplex PCR, and its TCRdb copy is limited to in-frame clones, with some not included. Its table records about 30,000 clones. Notes on this clone: The CDR3 end falls 3 residues outside the read, so it is completed with the germline J gene.

The chain carries TRBV7-3 and TRBJ1-1; TRBD1 agrees at 8 bases. The sequenced material came from blood buffy coat. This clonotype was obtained from a woman between 18 and 70 years old with a cervical HPV16 infection that either progressed to CIN3+ or cleared (not recorded which). The covered CDR3 bases are TGTGCCAGCAGCCCATGGACAGGGTCTGAA. It specifies CASSPWTGSE. The full CDR3 is CASSPWTGSEAFF.